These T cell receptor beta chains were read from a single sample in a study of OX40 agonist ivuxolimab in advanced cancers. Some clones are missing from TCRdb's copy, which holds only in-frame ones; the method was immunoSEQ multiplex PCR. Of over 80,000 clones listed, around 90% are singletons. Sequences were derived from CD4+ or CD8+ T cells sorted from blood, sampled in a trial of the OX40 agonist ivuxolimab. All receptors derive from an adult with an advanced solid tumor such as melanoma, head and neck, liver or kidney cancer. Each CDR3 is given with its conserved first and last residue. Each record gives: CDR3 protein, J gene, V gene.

CDR3aa: CAISPSDGEQFF
j_gene: TRBJ2-1
v_gene: TRBV10-3

CDR3aa: CASGTANQPQHF
j_gene: TRBJ1-5
v_gene: TRBV7-8

CDR3aa: CASSLVGGGTDTQYF
j_gene: TRBJ2-3
v_gene: TRBV5-1

CDR3aa: CASRLGMLNTGELFF
j_gene: TRBJ2-2
v_gene: TRBV11-2

CDR3aa: CASRGTYEQYF
j_gene: TRBJ2-7
v_gene: TRBV7-2

CDR3aa: CASSPFQTAGNTIYF
j_gene: TRBJ1-3
v_gene: TRBV28

CDR3aa: CASNGHNSYEQYF
j_gene: TRBJ2-7
v_gene: TRBV6-5

CDR3aa: CASSRTPGPSYEQYF
j_gene: TRBJ2-7
v_gene: TRBV7-2

CDR3aa: CASSSRGSGRALYEQYF
j_gene: TRBJ2-7
v_gene: TRBV7-2

CDR3aa: CASTSPPGAISYEQYF
j_gene: TRBJ2-7
v_gene: TRBV7-9

CDR3aa: CASSPHTGNSGQPQHF
j_gene: TRBJ1-5
v_gene: TRBV2

CDR3aa: CASSFTDTNTGELFF
j_gene: TRBJ2-2
v_gene: TRBV5-1

CDR3aa: CASSLSVRNNEQFF
j_gene: TRBJ2-1
v_gene: TRBV7-9

CDR3aa: CAWSLGQGGNIQYF
j_gene: TRBJ2-4
v_gene: TRBV30

CDR3aa: CASREANYGYTF
j_gene: TRBJ1-2
v_gene: TRBV5-1